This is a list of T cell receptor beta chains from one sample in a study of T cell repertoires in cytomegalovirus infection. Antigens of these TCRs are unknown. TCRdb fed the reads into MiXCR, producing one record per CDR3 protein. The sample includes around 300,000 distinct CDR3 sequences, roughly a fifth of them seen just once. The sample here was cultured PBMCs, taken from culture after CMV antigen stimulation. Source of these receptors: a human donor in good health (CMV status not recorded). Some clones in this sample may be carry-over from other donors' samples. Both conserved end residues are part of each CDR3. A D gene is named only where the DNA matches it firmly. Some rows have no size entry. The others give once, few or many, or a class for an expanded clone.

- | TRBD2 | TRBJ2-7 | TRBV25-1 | TGTGCCAGCAGTGGCCCCCGTTCACTAGCGGGAGGGCGGACCTACGAGCAGTACTTC | CASSGPRSLAGGRTYEQYF
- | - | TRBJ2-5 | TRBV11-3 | TGTGCCAGCAGCTTAGTTAGTAGCGAAGAGACCCAGTACTTC | CASSLVSSEETQYF
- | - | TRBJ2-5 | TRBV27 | TGTGCCAGCAGTTTAAGGGCCCGTGGGGAGACCCAGTACTTC | CASSLRARGETQYF
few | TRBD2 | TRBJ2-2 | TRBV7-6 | TGTGCCAGCAGCCTCAGAGGGACTAGCGGGTCTACGCGGGTGGTCGGGGAGCTGTTTTTT | CASSLRGTSGSTRVVGELFF
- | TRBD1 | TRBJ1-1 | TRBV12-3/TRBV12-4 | TGTGCCAGCAGTGATATAGGAGGGACAGGGGAGAACACTGAAGCTTTCTTT | CASSDIGGTGENTEAFF
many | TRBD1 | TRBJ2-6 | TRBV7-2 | TGTGCCAGCAGCTTACGGACAGGCTTTACGGGGGCCAACGTCCTGACTTTC | CASSLRTGFTGANVLTF
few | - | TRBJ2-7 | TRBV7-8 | TGTGCCAGCAGCCCCACCGCTTCTAGCTCCTACGAGCAGTACTTC | CASSPTASSSYEQYF
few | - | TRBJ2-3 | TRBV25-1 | TGTGCCAGCACTCCAGGGGTTCCAGATACGCAGTATTTT | CASTPGVPDTQYF
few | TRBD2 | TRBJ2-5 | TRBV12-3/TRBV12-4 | TGTGCCAGCAGTCTCTGGGCTAGCGGGACCCAAGAGACCCAGTACTTC | CASSLWASGTQETQYF
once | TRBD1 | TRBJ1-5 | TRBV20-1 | TGCAGTGCTAGATGGGACAGTAATCAGCCCCAGCATTTT | CSARWDSNQPQHF
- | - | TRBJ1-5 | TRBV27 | TGTGCCAGCAGTTTATCCGCCAAGGCTGGCAATCAGCCCCAGCATTTT | CASSLSAKAGNQPQHF
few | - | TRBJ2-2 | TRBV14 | TGTGCCAGCAGCCAAGATTTCAGGGGCACCGGGGAGCTGTTTTTT | CASSQDFRGTGELFF
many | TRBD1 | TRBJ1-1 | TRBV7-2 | TGTGCCAGCAGCTTCGGACAGGCGAACACTGAAGCTTTCTTT | CASSFGQANTEAFF
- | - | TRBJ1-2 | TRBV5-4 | TGTGCCAGCAGAACCGACAGCGCTAACTATGGCTACACCTTC | CASRTDSANYGYTF
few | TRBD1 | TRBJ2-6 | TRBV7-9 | TGTGCCAGCAGCTTAACAGGGGGCGCACCTGGGGCCAACGTCCTGACTTTC | CASSLTGGAPGANVLTF
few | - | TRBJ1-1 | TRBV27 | TGTGCCAGCAAGCCCTCTGGCCTCAGTGAAGCTTTCTTT | CASKPSGLSEAFF
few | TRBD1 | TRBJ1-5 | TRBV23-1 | TGCGCCAGCAGTCAACCCGACAGGGTGAACGGGCATCAGCCCCAGCATTTT | CASSQPDRVNGHQPQHF
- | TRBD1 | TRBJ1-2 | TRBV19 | TGTGCCAGTAGTAAACACTTAGGACAGGGGCGATACTATGGCTACACCTTC | CASSKHLGQGRYYGYTF
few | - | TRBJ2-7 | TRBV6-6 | TGTGCCAGCAGTTACTCGAGAGTAGGGGGGTACGAGCAGTACTTC | CASSYSRVGGYEQYF
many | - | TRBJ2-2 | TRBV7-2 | TGTGCCAGCAGCTTAGTAGCGCCGAACACCGGGGAGCTGTTTTTT | CASSLVAPNTGELFF
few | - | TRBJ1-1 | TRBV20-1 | TGCAGTGCTAATCTAGGAGGTTCCAACACTGAAGCTTTCTTT | CSANLGGSNTEAFF
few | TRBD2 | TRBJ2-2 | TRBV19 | TGTGCCAGTGCGAAGGGGCTAGCGGGAGGCCTGAACACCGGGGAGCTGTTTTTT | CASAKGLAGGLNTGELFF
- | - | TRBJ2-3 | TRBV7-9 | TGTGCCAGCAGTAACAGCCCCGGCGAGTTCACAGATACGCAGTATTTT | CASSNSPGEFTDTQYF
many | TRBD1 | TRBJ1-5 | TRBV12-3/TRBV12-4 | TGTGCCAGCAGTCACCGGGGGACAGGGTGGAATCAGCCCCAGCATTTT | CASSHRGTGWNQPQHF
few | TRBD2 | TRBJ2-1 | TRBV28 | TGTGCCAGCAGTCCGGGACTAGCGGGAGCAATAAATGAGCAGTTCTTC | CASSPGLAGAINEQFF
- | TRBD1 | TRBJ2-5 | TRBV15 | TGTGCCACCGCGACAGGGCAAGAGACCCAGTACTTC | CATATGQETQYF
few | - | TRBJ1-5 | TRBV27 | TGTGCCAGCAGTTTCGAAGGGGGGTCTAGCAATCAGCCCCAGCATTTT | CASSFEGGSSNQPQHF
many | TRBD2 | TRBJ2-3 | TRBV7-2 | TGTGCCAGCAGCACGACTAGCGTGGATACGCAGTATTTT | CASSTTSVDTQYF
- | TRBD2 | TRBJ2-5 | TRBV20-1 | TGCAGTGCTACGGGACTAGCGGGAGGTTGGGGAGAGACCCAGTACTTC | CSATGLAGGWGETQYF
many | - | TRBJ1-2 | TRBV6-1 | TGTGCCAGCAGTAAAGTTACCCAGGGGTTCTATGGCTACACCTTC | CASSKVTQGFYGYTF
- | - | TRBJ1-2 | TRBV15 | TGTGCCACCAGCAGAGATACAGGTCCGAATGGCTACACCTTC | CATSRDTGPNGYTF
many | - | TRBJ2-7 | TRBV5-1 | TGCGCCAGCAGCAATGGGGGTCGGGGACTCAGCGAGCAGTACTTC | CASSNGGRGLSEQYF
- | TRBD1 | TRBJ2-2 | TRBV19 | TGTGCCAGTAGTACAGGACAGGGGGCTGGGGAGCTGTTTTTT | CASSTGQGAGELFF
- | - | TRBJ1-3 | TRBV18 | TGTGCCAGCTCACCACCAGCGGGGGACGCCGGAAACACCATATATTTT | CASSPPAGDAGNTIYF